The rows below give T cell receptor beta chains drawn from one sample of a study of human T cells and chemical hapten exposure. TCRdb used MiXCR to reprocess the RACE reads, holding one entry per CDR3 protein. The table lists fewer than 200,000 distinct CDR3 sequences, around 30% of them singletons. This sample comprised whole blood, obtained in connection with sensitization to the hapten diphenylcyclopropenone (DPC). The receptors originated from a woman aged 25 to 45 with alopecia areata. Some clones in this sample may be carry-over from other donors' samples. The CDR3 runs from the conserved cysteine through the conserved F or W. The D gene is left open where the match is weak. Rows give clone size only sometimes, using once, few, many, or a class for an expanded clone.

v_call: TRBV6-5
j_call: TRBJ1-1
d_call: -
clone_size: -
cdr3_nt: TGTGCCAGCAGAAGCCCCCAGGAACCTGAAGCTTTCTTT
cdr3_aa: CASRSPQEPEAFF

v_call: TRBV7-2
j_call: TRBJ2-3
d_call: -
clone_size: few
cdr3_nt: TGTGCCAGCAGCTTAGACACCTCTAGCACAGATACGCAGTATTTT
cdr3_aa: CASSLDTSSTDTQYF

v_call: TRBV10-2
j_call: TRBJ1-5
d_call: -
clone_size: few
cdr3_nt: TGCGCCAGCAGTGAGAATACCCAACGGCCCCAGCATTTT
cdr3_aa: CASSENTQRPQHF

v_call: TRBV15
j_call: TRBJ1-6
d_call: TRBD1
clone_size: -
cdr3_nt: TGTGCCACCAGCTACCGGGACAGGGCTAATTCACCCCTCCACTTT
cdr3_aa: CATSYRDRANSPLHF

v_call: TRBV7-2
j_call: TRBJ2-4
d_call: TRBD2
clone_size: -
cdr3_nt: TGTGCCAGCAGCTTAGAGCCTAGCGGGAGCGACATTCAGTACTTC
cdr3_aa: CASSLEPSGSDIQYF

v_call: TRBV20-1
j_call: TRBJ2-2
d_call: TRBD1
clone_size: -
cdr3_nt: TGCAGTGCTCCCGGACAGGCGAACACCGGGGAGCTGTTTTTT
cdr3_aa: CSAPGQANTGELFF

v_call: TRBV19
j_call: TRBJ1-6
d_call: -
clone_size: -
cdr3_nt: TGTGCCAGTAGTATTGGGGGAACCTATAATTCACCCCTCCACTTT
cdr3_aa: CASSIGGTYNSPLHF

v_call: TRBV9
j_call: TRBJ2-7
d_call: -
clone_size: few
cdr3_nt: TGTGCCAGCAGCGTAGCGTGGCAGGCGACCTACGAGCAGTACTTC
cdr3_aa: CASSVAWQATYEQYF

v_call: TRBV27
j_call: TRBJ1-1
d_call: TRBD1
clone_size: many
cdr3_nt: TGTGCCAGCAGATGGGGACAGGGGTTCACTGAAGCTTTCTTT
cdr3_aa: CASRWGQGFTEAFF

v_call: TRBV18
j_call: TRBJ2-1
d_call: -
clone_size: -
cdr3_nt: TGTGCCAGCTCACCAGGGGGCGGTGAGCAGTTCTTC
cdr3_aa: CASSPGGGEQFF

v_call: TRBV4-2
j_call: TRBJ2-7
d_call: -
clone_size: -
cdr3_nt: TGTGCCAGCAGCCAAGAACCGACGATCTTCGGGACCCCCTACGAGCAGTACTTC
cdr3_aa: CASSQEPTIFGTPYEQYF

v_call: TRBV6-2/TRBV6-3
j_call: TRBJ2-1
d_call: -
clone_size: -
cdr3_nt: TGTGCCAGCAGTTATCTGGGGGGCTGGAGGTACAATGAGCAGTTCTTC
cdr3_aa: CASSYLGGWRYNEQFF

v_call: TRBV28
j_call: TRBJ2-1
d_call: TRBD2
clone_size: few
cdr3_nt: TGTGCCAGCAGGGCTAGCGGGGGAAAGGGTGAGCAGTTCTTC
cdr3_aa: CASRASGGKGEQFF

v_call: TRBV12-3/TRBV12-4
j_call: TRBJ2-3
d_call: -
clone_size: -
cdr3_nt: TGTGCCAGCAGTTTTGACAGCCTTAGGGTAGAAGATACGCAGTATTTT
cdr3_aa: CASSFDSLRVEDTQYF

v_call: TRBV6-2/TRBV6-3
j_call: TRBJ2-3
d_call: -
clone_size: -
cdr3_nt: TGTGCCAGCAGTTTCCAGGGGGGTGAAGATACGCAGTATTTT
cdr3_aa: CASSFQGGEDTQYF

v_call: TRBV15
j_call: TRBJ2-1
d_call: TRBD2
clone_size: -
cdr3_nt: TGTGCCACTCGCGGGGGTAGCTCCTACAATGAGCAGTTCTTC
cdr3_aa: CATRGGSSYNEQFF

v_call: TRBV20-1
j_call: TRBJ1-6
d_call: -
clone_size: -
cdr3_nt: TGCAGTGCTAGAGATATTTCAACGAGCTCCTATAATTCACCCCTCCACTTT
cdr3_aa: CSARDISTSSYNSPLHF

v_call: TRBV20-1
j_call: TRBJ2-2
d_call: -
clone_size: few
cdr3_nt: TGCAGTGCCATCGTGGACACCGGGGAGCTGTTTTTT
cdr3_aa: CSAIVDTGELFF

v_call: TRBV6-2/TRBV6-3
j_call: TRBJ2-7
d_call: TRBD1
clone_size: few
cdr3_nt: TGTGCCAGCATTCCGGGGGACAGGGACCCTAACGAGCAGTACTTC
cdr3_aa: CASIPGDRDPNEQYF

v_call: TRBV5-1
j_call: TRBJ1-4
d_call: -
clone_size: few
cdr3_nt: TGCGCCAGCAGCTTGGGAGGTAGAGGTGAAAAACTGTTTTTT
cdr3_aa: CASSLGGRGEKLFF

v_call: TRBV20-1
j_call: TRBJ1-6
d_call: -
clone_size: -
cdr3_nt: TGCAGTGCCATCCGAGGGGGGGAACGCGGATCACCCCTCCACTTT
cdr3_aa: CSAIRGGERGSPLHF

v_call: TRBV11-1
j_call: TRBJ1-1
d_call: -
clone_size: few
cdr3_nt: TGTGCCAGCAGCTTGCCGGGGCTACACACTGAAGCTTTCTTT
cdr3_aa: CASSLPGLHTEAFF

v_call: TRBV27
j_call: TRBJ2-5
d_call: -
clone_size: many
cdr3_nt: TGTGCCGGCTTGTCAGAGACCCAGTACTTC
cdr3_aa: CAGLSETQYF

v_call: TRBV27
j_call: TRBJ1-2
d_call: -
clone_size: -
cdr3_nt: TGTGCCAGCAGTACACCGGGGAGCGGCTACACCTTC
cdr3_aa: CASSTPGSGYTF

v_call: TRBV20-1
j_call: TRBJ2-2
d_call: TRBD2
clone_size: -
cdr3_nt: TGCAGTGCGCTGACTAGCGGACCGAACACCGGGGAGCTGTTTTTT
cdr3_aa: CSALTSGPNTGELFF

v_call: TRBV21-1
j_call: TRBJ2-6
d_call: -
clone_size: -
cdr3_nt: TGTGCCAGCAGCAAAGCCGGGGGCAGCTCTGGGGCCAACGTCCTGACTTTC
cdr3_aa: CASSKAGGSSGANVLTF

v_call: TRBV29-1
j_call: TRBJ1-2
d_call: -
clone_size: -
cdr3_nt: TGCAGCGTTGATTTGGGGGGTTTCAATGGCTACACCTTC
cdr3_aa: CSVDLGGFNGYTF

v_call: TRBV28
j_call: TRBJ1-1
d_call: TRBD1
clone_size: few
cdr3_nt: TGTGCCAGCAGTTTATACCGGGACAGCAACACTGAAGCTTTCTTT
cdr3_aa: CASSLYRDSNTEAFF

v_call: TRBV20-1
j_call: TRBJ1-1
d_call: -
clone_size: -
cdr3_nt: TGCAGTGCTAGATCCCGTCTTGTGAACACTGAAGCTTTCTTT
cdr3_aa: CSARSRLVNTEAFF

v_call: TRBV7-2
j_call: TRBJ2-1
d_call: TRBD1
clone_size: -
cdr3_nt: TGTGCCAGCAGCTGGGACAGCAATGAGCAGTTCTTC
cdr3_aa: CASSWDSNEQFF

v_call: TRBV7-8
j_call: TRBJ1-2
d_call: TRBD1
clone_size: few
cdr3_nt: TGTGCCAGCAGCCCTGGACAGGGTCGTGGCTACACCTTC
cdr3_aa: CASSPGQGRGYTF

v_call: TRBV2
j_call: TRBJ2-1
d_call: -
clone_size: few
cdr3_nt: TGTGATTCCGCGGCTAGTGGGACTCTTAGTGAGCAGTTCTTC
cdr3_aa: CDSAASGTLSEQFF

v_call: TRBV11-1
j_call: TRBJ2-1
d_call: -
clone_size: -
cdr3_nt: TGTGCCAGCAGCCAAACCGGGACTCGAGGGTACAATGAGCAGTTCTTC
cdr3_aa: CASSQTGTRGYNEQFF

v_call: TRBV10-3
j_call: TRBJ2-6
d_call: TRBD1
clone_size: -
cdr3_nt: TGTGCCACCACAGGGGCCAACTCTGGGGCCAACGTCCTGACTTTC
cdr3_aa: CATTGANSGANVLTF

v_call: TRBV10-3
j_call: TRBJ2-1
d_call: -
clone_size: -
cdr3_nt: TGTGCCATCAGTGAGTCGAGGAGCGAGCAGTTCTTC
cdr3_aa: CAISESRSEQFF

v_call: TRBV29-1
j_call: TRBJ2-1
d_call: TRBD1
clone_size: few
cdr3_nt: TGCAGCGTTGAGCCGGGTCGGGGACAGGGAGTAGGGAAGCAGTTCTTC
cdr3_aa: CSVEPGRGQGVGKQFF

v_call: TRBV28
j_call: TRBJ2-7
d_call: -
clone_size: many
cdr3_nt: TGTGCCAGCAGTTTGGCCGGGACCTACGAGCAGTACTTC
cdr3_aa: CASSLAGTYEQYF

v_call: TRBV4-1
j_call: TRBJ1-5
d_call: -
clone_size: -
cdr3_nt: TGCGCCAGCAGCCAAGGAACAGGGCTTAGCAATCAGCCCCAGCATTTT
cdr3_aa: CASSQGTGLSNQPQHF

v_call: TRBV15
j_call: TRBJ1-6
d_call: -
clone_size: -
cdr3_nt: TGTGCCACCAGCAGAACGGGACGCCCGTATCCCCTCCACTTT
cdr3_aa: CATSRTGRPYPLHF

v_call: TRBV15
j_call: TRBJ1-5
d_call: -
clone_size: many
cdr3_nt: TGTGCCACCAGCGACCCAACAGGGTCGGGTCAGCCCCAGCATTTT
cdr3_aa: CATSDPTGSGQPQHF

v_call: TRBV6-1
j_call: TRBJ1-4
d_call: -
clone_size: -
cdr3_nt: TGTGCCAGCAGGACCCAGGGAGGTACTAATGAAAAACTGTTTTTT
cdr3_aa: CASRTQGGTNEKLFF

v_call: TRBV6-2/TRBV6-3
j_call: TRBJ1-1
d_call: -
clone_size: -
cdr3_nt: TGTGCCAGCAGTTACCCCCCCGGAAACACTGAAGCTTTCTTT
cdr3_aa: CASSYPPGNTEAFF

v_call: TRBV21-1
j_call: TRBJ2-1
d_call: -
clone_size: -
cdr3_nt: TGTGCCAGCAGCAAACCCCCCCCTGGGGGTTGGGGCAATGAGCAGTTCTTC
cdr3_aa: CASSKPPPGGWGNEQFF

v_call: TRBV30
j_call: TRBJ2-2
d_call: TRBD2
clone_size: -
cdr3_nt: TGTGCCTGGAGTGCCCCAGCGGGGCTTAACACCGGGGAGCTGTTTTTT
cdr3_aa: CAWSAPAGLNTGELFF

v_call: TRBV12-3/TRBV12-4
j_call: TRBJ2-3
d_call: TRBD2
clone_size: -
cdr3_nt: TGTGCCAGCAGTTTGACAGCGGGGGGGCTCTCAGATACGCAGTATTTT
cdr3_aa: CASSLTAGGLSDTQYF

v_call: TRBV20-1
j_call: TRBJ1-5
d_call: TRBD1
clone_size: -
cdr3_nt: TGCAGTGCTAGATCTATGGACAGGGGTTGGGGTCAGCCCCAGCATTTT
cdr3_aa: CSARSMDRGWGQPQHF

v_call: TRBV20-1
j_call: TRBJ1-5
d_call: TRBD1
clone_size: -
cdr3_nt: TGCAGTGCCAACTTGCCGACAGGGATGGCGAGCAATCAGCCCCAGCATTTT
cdr3_aa: CSANLPTGMASNQPQHF

v_call: TRBV6-5
j_call: TRBJ2-4
d_call: TRBD1
clone_size: -
cdr3_nt: TGTGCCAGCAGTTACTCGACAGGGGCTGGCAAAAACATTCAGTACTTC
cdr3_aa: CASSYSTGAGKNIQYF